The rows below give T cell receptor beta chains drawn from one sample of a study of shared clonotypes between healthy human individuals. Method: immunoSEQ multiplex PCR; TCRdb's copy keeps in-frame clones and lacks some. There are about 1 million clones in the sample; about 77% occur only once, and approximately 1.5% lies in the top ten. Sequencing was performed on memory CD4+ T cells sorted from blood. Receptors originate from a man aged 18 to 35 in good health. The CDR3 runs from the conserved cysteine through the conserved F or W. The order of the fields is J gene, V gene, clone size, D gene, CDR3 DNA, CDR3 protein. The D gene is left open where the match is weak. Only part of the rows carry a size: once, few, many, or a class if the clone is expanded.

J gene: TRBJ1-5
V gene: TRBV5-1
clone size: -
D gene: -
CDR3 DNA: TGCGCCAGCAGCTTGGCGGGCGGGGTAGGACAGCCCCAGCATTTT
CDR3 protein: CASSLAGGVGQPQHF

J gene: TRBJ2-3
V gene: TRBV7-9
clone size: -
D gene: -
CDR3 DNA: TGTGCCAGCAGCCCCCGGTCCTGGGATACGCAGTATTTT
CDR3 protein: CASSPRSWDTQYF

J gene: TRBJ2-1
V gene: TRBV4-3
clone size: -
D gene: TRBD2
CDR3 DNA: TGCGCCAGCAGCCAAGGGGGACTAGCGGGTTACAATGAGCAGTTCTTC
CDR3 protein: CASSQGGLAGYNEQFF

J gene: TRBJ1-6
V gene: TRBV9
clone size: -
D gene: TRBD1
CDR3 DNA: TGTGCCAGCAGCGACCCACAGGGGGTACAGTCACCCCTCCACTTT
CDR3 protein: CASSDPQGVQSPLHF

J gene: TRBJ2-5
V gene: TRBV19
clone size: few
D gene: TRBD1
CDR3 DNA: TGTGCCAGTAACAGGGGTAATCAAGAGACCCAGTACTTC
CDR3 protein: CASNRGNQETQYF

J gene: TRBJ2-3
V gene: TRBV20-1
clone size: once
D gene: -
CDR3 DNA: TGCAGTGCCGTCTCAACAGATACGCAGTATTTT
CDR3 protein: CSAVSTDTQYF

J gene: TRBJ1-5
V gene: TRBV6-1
clone size: -
D gene: -
CDR3 DNA: TGTGCCAGCAGATCAGTAACGTTTCAGCCCCAGCATTTT
CDR3 protein: CASRSVTFQPQHF

J gene: TRBJ2-5
V gene: TRBV13
clone size: -
D gene: -
CDR3 DNA: TGTGCCAGCAGCCAGGGGGGGGAAGAGACCCAGTACTTC
CDR3 protein: CASSQGGEETQYF

J gene: TRBJ2-5
V gene: TRBV7-8
clone size: -
D gene: -
CDR3 DNA: TGTGCCAGCAGCTACCCACAGCTCCAAGAGACCCAGTACTTC
CDR3 protein: CASSYPQLQETQYF

J gene: TRBJ1-1
V gene: TRBV6-6
clone size: -
D gene: TRBD1
CDR3 DNA: TGTGCCAGCATTGACAGGGGTCCCACTGAAGCTTTCTTT
CDR3 protein: CASIDRGPTEAFF

J gene: TRBJ2-1
V gene: TRBV11-2
clone size: many
D gene: TRBD2
CDR3 DNA: TGTGCCAGCAGCTCCTCGGGACTAGCGGGAGGATACCCCAATGAGCAGTTCTTC
CDR3 protein: CASSSSGLAGGYPNEQFF

J gene: TRBJ2-1
V gene: TRBV30
clone size: -
D gene: -
CDR3 DNA: TGTGCCTGGAGTGATGGTAGTGGCGGTGAGCAGTTCTTC
CDR3 protein: CAWSDGSGGEQFF

J gene: TRBJ2-5
V gene: TRBV27
clone size: -
D gene: -
CDR3 DNA: TGTGCCAGCAGTTTGGGTGGGAGGCTAGAGACCCAGTACTTC
CDR3 protein: CASSLGGRLETQYF

J gene: TRBJ1-6
V gene: TRBV6-1
clone size: -
D gene: -
CDR3 DNA: TGTGCCAGCAGTGATAGGCCGAAAAATTCACCCCTCCACTTT
CDR3 protein: CASSDRPKNSPLHF